This is a list of T cell receptor beta chains from one sample in a study of blood T cell repertoires in COVID-19. Repertoires were generated with immunoSEQ multiplex PCR, while TCRdb's copy carries only in-frame clones and drops some. The sample lists 380,000 or so clones; 88% were seen once. What was sequenced was PBMCs or T cells enriched from blood (not recorded which). The receptors derive from a woman between 25 and 40 years old with acute COVID-19. The CDR3 runs from the conserved cysteine through the conserved F or W. Fields, in order: clone size, V gene, J gene, D gene, CDR3 protein, CDR3 DNA. A D gene is named only where the DNA matches it firmly. For some rows the clone size is stated as once, few or many, or as a class when expanded; others skip it.

NA	TRBV7-3	TRBJ2-5	TRBD2	CASSLAQAGPQETQYF	TGTGCCAGCAGCTTAGCTCAAGCGGGGCCTCAGGAGACCCAGTACTTC
NA	TRBV5-1	TRBJ1-1	NA	CASSLAGGNGEAFF	TGCGCCAGCAGCTTGGCGGGGGGAAACGGTGAAGCTTTCTTT
NA	TRBV2	TRBJ1-2	NA	CASRETGATYGYTF	TGTGCCAGCAGGGAGACGGGAGCCACATATGGCTACACCTTC
NA	TRBV2	TRBJ2-3	TRBD1	CASSTRTGGLTDTQYF	TGTGCCAGCAGTACAAGGACAGGGGGTTTAACAGATACGCAGTATTTT
few	TRBV5-6	TRBJ2-1	TRBD1	CASSLEAGGGSYNEQFF	TGTGCCAGCAGCTTGGAAGCAGGGGGCGGTTCCTACAATGAGCAGTTCTTC
NA	TRBV5-6	TRBJ2-3	TRBD1	CASSLSGQGTDTQYF	TGTGCCAGCAGCTTGTCTGGACAGGGTACAGATACGCAGTATTTT
NA	TRBV5-1	TRBJ2-2	TRBD2	CASSTGLAGNTGELFF	TGCGCCAGCAGCACCGGACTAGCGGGGAACACCGGGGAGCTGTTTTTT
NA	TRBV11-2	TRBJ1-1	TRBD1	CASSPKGTGGEPNTEAFF	TGTGCCAGCAGCCCAAAAGGGACAGGGGGCGAGCCTAACACTGAAGCTTTCTTT
NA	TRBV7-2	TRBJ1-2	TRBD1	CASSLQQGNYGYTF	TGTGCCAGCAGCCTACAACAGGGGAACTATGGCTACACCTTC
NA	TRBV9	TRBJ2-2	TRBD2	CASSVARGTRTGELFF	TGTGCCAGCAGCGTAGCCCGGGGGACTAGAACCGGGGAGCTGTTTTTT
NA	TRBV7-3	TRBJ2-1	NA	CASSLAGGNEQFF	TGTGCCAGCAGCTTAGCCGGGGGCAATGAGCAGTTCTTC
NA	TRBV9	TRBJ2-7	NA	CASSVASTGEQYF	TGTGCCAGCAGCGTAGCCTCTACCGGGGAGCAGTACTTC
NA	TRBV27	TRBJ1-2	NA	CASSSVGQLYGYTF	TGTGCCAGCAGCAGCGTGGGGCAGCTCTATGGCTACACCTTC
NA	TRBV25-1	TRBJ1-1	TRBD1	CASSLGQGPAEAFF	TGTGCCAGCAGCCTGGGACAGGGTCCCGCTGAAGCTTTCTTT
NA	TRBV28	TRBJ1-2	TRBD1	CASRPGQGFNGYTF	TGTGCCAGCAGACCGGGACAGGGCTTCAATGGCTACACCTTC
once	TRBV25-1	TRBJ1-1	NA	CASSNDMPGIEAFF	TGTGCCAGCAGTAACGATATGCCCGGGATTGAAGCTTTCTTT
NA	TRBV15	TRBJ1-4	TRBD1	CATSSQGGTNEKLFF	TGTGCCACCAGCAGCCAGGGGGGAACTAATGAAAAACTGTTTTTT
NA	TRBV5-1	TRBJ2-1	TRBD2	CASSLELAATYNEQFF	TGTGCCAGCAGCTTGGAACTAGCGGCTACCTACAATGAGCAGTTCTTC
NA	TRBV30	TRBJ2-7	NA	CAWSVGGATYEQYF	TGTGCCTGGAGTGTCGGCGGAGCAACCTACGAGCAGTACTTC
NA	TRBV11-3	TRBJ2-3	NA	CASSLDGTSTDTQYF	TGTGCCAGCAGCTTAGACGGGACTAGCACAGATACGCAGTATTTT
NA	TRBV2	TRBJ2-3	TRBD2	CASSNRAGVVTDTQYF	TGTGCCAGCAGTAACCGGGCGGGGGTGGTTACAGATACGCAGTATTTT
NA	TRBV29-1	TRBJ1-2	NA	CSVLGQGLGYGYTF	TGCAGCGTTCTAGGGCAGGGACTGGGCTATGGCTACACCTTC
NA	TRBV9	TRBJ1-2	TRBD1	CASSEGLQGAFTF	TGTGCCAGCAGCGAGGGATTGCAGGGGGCATTCACCTTC
NA	TRBV9	TRBJ2-2	TRBD1	CASRAGTGWPTGELFF	TGTGCCAGCCGTGCCGGGACAGGGTGGCCCACCGGGGAGCTGTTTTTT
NA	TRBV6-5	TRBJ1-2	TRBD1	CASRTGEAGNYGYTF	TGTGCCAGCAGGACAGGGGAAGCGGGTAACTATGGCTACACCTTC
NA	TRBV24-1	TRBJ1-2	TRBD1	CATSDQGQGWGYTF	TGTGCCACCAGTGATCAGGGACAGGGCTGGGGCTACACCTTC
NA	TRBV27	TRBJ2-7	NA	CASTLPQDRKDYEQYF	TGTGCCAGCACCCTCCCCCAGGACAGAAAAGACTACGAGCAGTACTTC
NA	TRBV7-4	TRBJ2-5	TRBD1	CASSLEDRVETQYF	TGTGCCAGCAGCTTAGAAGACAGGGTAGAGACCCAGTACTTC
NA	TRBV2	TRBJ1-5	TRBD1	CASSGGQVNQPQHF	TGTGCCAGCAGTGGGGGACAGGTTAATCAGCCCCAGCATTTT
NA	TRBV7-2	TRBJ2-7	TRBD1	CASSSATGGSYEQYF	TGTGCCAGCAGCTCTGCGACAGGGGGCTCCTACGAGCAGTACTTC
NA	TRBV19	TRBJ1-1	NA	CASSTSVGSEAFF	TGTGCCAGTAGTACGTCGGTCGGGTCTGAAGCTTTCTTT
once	TRBV5-1	TRBJ1-1	NA	CASSSTTASPRAFF	TGCGCCAGCAGCTCTACGACGGCGAGCCCGAGGGCTTTCTTT
NA	TRBV19	TRBJ1-1	NA	CASSIDSLRGPFF	TGTGCCAGTAGTATAGATAGTTTGCGCGGCCCCTTCTTT
NA	TRBV5-1	TRBJ2-7	NA	CASSLGGQTYEQYF	TGCGCCAGCAGCTTGGGAGGGCAAACCTACGAGCAGTACTTC
NA	TRBV27	TRBJ1-5	TRBD1	CASSSIRDRVHQPQHF	TGTGCCAGCAGTTCCATCCGGGACAGGGTTCATCAGCCCCAGCATTTT
NA	TRBV24-1	TRBJ1-6	NA	CATSDRLDNSPLHF	TGTGCCACCAGTGATCGACTGGATAATTCACCCCTCCACTTT
once	TRBV4-3	TRBJ2-3	NA	CASSAAGPSTDTQYF	TGCGCCAGCAGCGCCGCAGGGCCAAGCACAGATACGCAGTATTTT
NA	TRBV18	TRBJ2-3	TRBD2	CASSPLSGGATDTQYF	TGTGCCAGCTCACCACTAAGCGGGGGGGCGACAGATACGCAGTATTTT
NA	TRBV11-2	TRBJ1-2	TRBD1	CASRQGAAYGYTF	TGTGCCAGCAGACAGGGGGCAGCCTATGGCTACACCTTC
NA	TRBV10-2	TRBJ2-6	NA	CASKKLPGSSGANVLTF	TGCGCCAGCAAGAAACTCCCCGGGAGCTCTGGGGCCAACGTCCTGACTTTC
NA	TRBV12-5	TRBJ1-2	TRBD1	CASGRRQGYGYTF	TGTGCTAGTGGCCGCAGACAGGGTTATGGCTACACCTTC
NA	TRBV6-2/TRBV6-3	TRBJ1-2	NA	CASSSPGTRSNYGYTF	TGTGCCAGCAGTAGCCCCGGGACACGTTCTAACTATGGCTACACCTTC
NA	TRBV12-3/TRBV12-4	TRBJ1-1	TRBD1	CASSLFGQGMAFF	TGTGCCAGCAGTTTATTCGGACAGGGAATGGCTTTCTTT
NA	TRBV4-1	TRBJ2-3	NA	CASSQSETLALGDTQYF	TGCGCCAGCAGCCAATCTGAGACACTAGCCCTCGGAGATACGCAGTATTTT
once	TRBV6-5	TRBJ1-5	NA	CASSSGRNQPQHF	TGTGCCAGCAGTTCAGGGCGCAATCAGCCCCAGCATTTT